These 10 T cell receptor beta chains were sequenced from one sample in a study of blood T cell repertoires in COVID-19. Sequencing was performed with immunoSEQ multiplex PCR; in TCRdb, only in-frame clones are kept and a portion is missing. The sample shows 250,000 to 350,000 clones, 80% to 90% of them seen only once. The sample comprised peripheral blood. The receptors shown here come from a woman aged 45-65 years with acute or convalescent COVID-19.

The rearrangement uses TRBV3-1 (or the pseudogene TRBV3-2) and TRBJ1-2, with D maybe TRBD1 (5 bases). V shed 4 bases and J shed 3 bases, with 18 bases lying between them. CDR1 and CDR2 (germline): LGHDT, YNNKEL (reference sequence). CDR3 size: 16 residues. The CDR3 sequence: CASSRGTGRRDYGYTF. CDR3 nucleotide sequence: TGTGCCAGCAGCCGGGGAACAGGACGGAGGGACTATGGCTACACCTTC.

The chain is built from TRBV9 and TRBJ1-1; D might be TRBD1 (6 bases). Trimming took 4 bases from V and 0 from J, leaving 10 bases between them. The CDR3 is 14 amino acids. From germline, CDR1 is SGDLS and CDR2 YYNGEE. The CDR3 loop reads CASSTQGLNTEAFF. As DNA, the CDR3 is TGTGCCAGCAGCACCCAGGGGTTGAACACTGAAGCTTTCTTT.

J is TRBJ1-2 and V is TRBV6-1; weak D call: TRBD1 (6 bases). In germline, CDR1 is MNHNS, CDR2 SASEGT. V was cut by 1 base and J by 4 bases, with 16 bases left in between. This CDR3 has 16 residues. CDR3 sequence: CASSEGVGAQVYGYTF. The DNA for the CDR3 is TGTGCCAGCAGTGAAGGGGTGGGGGCCCAAGTCTATGGCTACACCTTC.

The chain combines TRBV11-2 with TRBJ2-5, with D perhaps matching TRBD2 (5 bases). CDR1 SGHAT and CDR2 FQNNGV come from the germline V gene. The ends were cut back, 2 bases at V and 4 bases at J, with 14 bases in the middle. The CDR3 length is 15 residues. The CDR3 region has the DNA TGTGCCAGCAGCTTACTCCAGGCGGCGGGAGAGACCCAGTACTTC. It is translated as CASSLLQAAGETQYF. Full variable domain (rest looked up from reference TRBV11-2 and TRBJ2-5): EAGVAQSPRYKIIEKRQSVAFWCNPISGHATLYWYQQILGQGPKLLIQFQNNGVVDDSQLPKDRFSAERLKGVDSTLKIQPAKLEDSAVYLCASSLLQAAGETQYFGPGTRLLVL.

This clone was picked up one time. This chain joins TRBV9 and TRBJ1-3; no definite D call. V gave up 4 bases and J gave up 1 base, with 18 bases separating them. The germline gives CDR1 SGDLS, CDR2 YYNGEE. The CDR3 loop spans 17 amino acids. The CDR3 region has the DNA TGTGCCAGCAGCACCCACGGGGAGGGATCGTCTGGAAACACCATATATTTT. Its protein is CASSTHGEGSSGNTIYF.

The V call is TRBV3-1 (or the pseudogene TRBV3-2), the J call TRBJ2-3; TRBD2 matches at 12 bases. This CDR3 contains 19 residues. The J segment lost 5 bases and the V segment lost 0 bases, leaving 12 bases of the junction unmatched. From germline, CDR1 is LGHDT and CDR2 YNNKEL (reference sequence). The CDR3 reads CASSQDSLAGGCEGDTQYF. CDR3 coding DNA: TGTGCCAGCAGCCAAGATTCCCTAGCGGGAGGGTGTGAAGGAGATACGCAGTATTTT.

The genes are TRBV7-2 and TRBJ2-1; 12 bases map to TRBD2. Trimming cost V 3 bases and J 9 bases; bases outside gene matches: 3. The CDR3 contains 14 residues. The V gene's germline CDR1 is SGHTA and CDR2 FQGNSA. The CDR3, as DNA: TGTGCCAGCAGCTTGACTAGCGGGAGAACTGAGCAGTTCTTC. Protein product: CASSLTSGRTEQFF.

The genes are TRBV2 and TRBJ1-4, with D possibly TRBD1 on 6 matching bases. Germline CDR1 reads SNHLY; CDR2 reads FYNNEI. Trimming took off 7 bases at V and 10 bases at J, with 19 bases between the two ends. The CDR3 is 14 residues long. CDR3 amino acids: CASMPGDLAGKLFF. As DNA, the CDR3 is TGTGCCAGCATGCCAGGGGACCTCGCAGGAAAACTGTTTTTT.

This chain uses TRBV2 with TRBJ1-5, with 12 bases aligning to TRBD1. There are 17 residues in the CDR3. Trimming took 4 bases from V and 3 from J; bases not matched to a gene: 7. The germline CDR1 and CDR2 sequences are SNHLY and FYNNEI. CDR3 DNA: TGTGCCAGCAGTGGCCCCGGGACAGGGGGCTCCAATCAGCCCCAGCATTTT. Its protein product is CASSGPGTGGSNQPQHF. Drawing the rest from reference TRBV2 and TRBJ1-5, the complete variable domain is EPEVTQTPSHQVTQMGQEVILRCVPISNHLYFYWYRQILGQKVEFLVSFYNNEISEKSEIFDDQFSVERPDGSNFTLKIRSTKLEDSAMYFCASSGPGTGGSNQPQHFGDGTRLSIL.

The chain couples TRBV6-6 to TRBJ1-4; 9 bases fit TRBD1. Germline CDR1 MNHNY, CDR2 SVGAGI (reference sequence). The CDR3 totals 16 residues. J gave up 7 bases and V 0 bases, and 6 bases lay outside the gene matches. This CDR3 reads CASSYSPGQGSEKLFF. The DNA for the CDR3 is TGTGCCAGCAGTTACTCCCCCGGACAGGGGAGTGAAAAACTGTTTTTT.